This TCR beta chain originates from a study of blood T cell repertoires in COVID-19. For the study at large: Acute and convalescent COVID-19 specimens originated in the United States, Italy and Spain. In each case, the material was cDNA or gDNA derived from T cells, B-cell-depleted T cells, or PBMCs.

Trimming left V 6 bases short and J 7 bases short, with 14 bases between. Germline CDR1 SQVTM, CDR2 ANQGSEA. The CDR3 consists of 12 residues. In the authors' methods: Estimates of nucleated cell counts were drawn from the amplification of reference gene primers. The protocol was immunoSEQ multiplex PCR, while the TCRdb copy is restricted to in-frame clones and leaves out a portion. That table furnishes V, J and clone size, whereas the DNA furnished D and trimming. The table shows about 200,000 clones, with 70% to 90% occurring only once. The sequencing input was peripheral blood. The V gene is TRBV29-1, the J gene TRBJ2-3; maybe TRBD2 (5 bases). This TCR was recovered from a woman older than 75 with acute or convalescent COVID-19. The CDR3 region has the DNA TGCAGCGTAGGGCTAGCTCCGAATACGCAGTATTTT. It is translated as CSVGLAPNTQYF.